The T cell receptor (beta chain) described here comes from a study of neurological immune-mediated disorders. This clonotype was seen ten or more times. The authors made cDNA by 5'RACE with 10-nucleotide random UMIs. MiXCR, run by TCRdb on the 5' RACE reads, gives a single entry per CDR3 protein. The sample has more than 25,000 distinct CDR3 sequences; around 21% are singletons. The germline CDR1 and CDR2 sequences are SGHTA and FQGNSA. CDR3 length: 12 amino acids. V gave up 6 bases and J gave up 3 bases; unmatched junction bases: 2. Sequencing input: CD4+ T cells from blood. V usage is TRBV7-2 and J usage is TRBJ2-7; 7 nucleotides match TRBD2. This receptor was taken from a man between 45 and 60 years old with HTLV-1-associated myelopathy (HAM/TSP). In DNA, the CDR3 is TGTGCCAGCAGGGGGGGGGGCTACGAGCAGTACTTC. This encodes CASRGGGYEQYF. The full variable domain, rest sourced from reference TRBV7-2 and TRBJ2-7, is GAGVSQSPSNKVTEKGKDVELRCDPISGHTALYWYRQSLGQGLEFLIYFQGNSAPDKSGLPSDRFSAERTGGSVSTLTIQRTQQEDSAVYLCASRGGGYEQYFGPGTRLTVT.